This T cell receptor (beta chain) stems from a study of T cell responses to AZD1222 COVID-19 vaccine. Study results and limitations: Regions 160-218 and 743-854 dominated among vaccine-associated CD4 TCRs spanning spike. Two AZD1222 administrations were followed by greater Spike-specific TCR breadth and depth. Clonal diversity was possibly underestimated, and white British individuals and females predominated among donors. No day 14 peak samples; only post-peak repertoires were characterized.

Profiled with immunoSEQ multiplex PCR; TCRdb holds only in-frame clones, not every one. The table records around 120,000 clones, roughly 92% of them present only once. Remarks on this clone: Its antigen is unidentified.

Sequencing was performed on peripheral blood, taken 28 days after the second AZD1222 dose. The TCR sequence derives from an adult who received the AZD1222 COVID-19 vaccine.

CDR3 DNA: TGTGCCAGCAGGGGGACAGGAGGAGCTGGGGCCAACGTCCTGACTTTC. Translation: CASRGTGGAGANVLTF. The chain links TRBV2 to TRBJ2-6; 8 bases fit TRBD1. From germline, CDR1 is SNHLY and CDR2 FYNNEI. The V segment lost 6 bases and the J segment 2 bases; nucleotides outside the gene matches: 6. The CDR3 totals 16 residues.